The 32 T cell receptor beta chains below were found in one sample sequenced in a study of T cell repertoires in aging, cancer and after chemotherapy. A mixed TRB-A/B primer pool amplified rearranged TRB by multiplex touch-down PCR. TCRdb ran MiXCR on the multiplex PCR reads and lists one entry per CDR3 protein. The repertoire holds about 9,000 distinct CDR3 sequences, about 32% seen once, with approximately 11% in the top ten. Peripheral blood genomic DNA, not sorted cells or RNA, was the template. Specimen: blood. Source of these receptors: a human donor in good health.

The chain couples TRBV5-6 to TRBJ1-1; possibly TRBD1 for D (5 bases). CDR3 length equals 16 residues. Germline CDR1 reads SGHDT; CDR2 reads YYEEEE. Trimming shortened V by 1 base and J by 3 bases, and 16 bases separated the two germline ends. CDR3 DNA: TGTGCCAGCAGCTTGCTCGTCGGGGGATATGACACTGAAGCTTTCTTT. Amino acids: CASSLLVGGYDTEAFF.

Only a few counts were recorded for this clonotype. The chain joins TRBV5-6 to TRBJ2-4, with D unresolved. This CDR3 is built from 12 residues. Germline assignment: CDR1 SGHDT and CDR2 YYEEEE. The V end lost 0 bases, the J end lost 8 bases, and 6 bases lay between the germline ends. CDR3 protein: CASSLAAHIQYF. Written as DNA, the CDR3 is TGTGCCAGCAGCTTGGCGGCCCACATTCAGTACTTC.

This clonotype has just a few counts. The CDR3 is CSARRGQGAQEQYF. The CDR3 nucleotides read TGCAGTGCTAGAAGGGGACAGGGGGCTCAAGAGCAGTACTTC. The chain recombines TRBV20-1 with TRBJ2-7; 12 bases are a match to TRBD1. The CDR3 has 14 residues. From germline, CDR1 is DFQATT and CDR2 SNEGSKA (reference sequence). J was trimmed by 7 bases and V by 2 bases; bases with no gene match: 6.

There are a few counts of this clonotype. The V gene is TRBV5-6, the J gene TRBJ2-2; TRBD1 agrees at 10 bases. The junction had 5 bases not matched to a gene; V was cut back by 4 bases and J by 5 bases. Looked up from germline, CDR1 is SGHDT and CDR2 is YYEEEE. The CDR3 runs 15 residues. The CDR3 loop reads CASSARDRGTGELFF. The CDR3 nucleotides read TGTGCCAGCAGCGCGCGGGACAGGGGTACCGGGGAGCTGTTTTTT.

The rearrangement uses TRBV5-5 and TRBJ1-5; possibly TRBD1 for D (6 bases). Germline V gives CDR1 SGHKS, CDR2 YYEKEE (reference sequence). The CDR3 loop spans 13 amino acids. The ends were cut back, 4 bases at V and 7 bases at J, with 12 bases in the middle. The CDR3 coding sequence is TGTGCCAGCAGCGAGGACAGAGGCCAGCCCCAGCATTTT. Translating it yields CASSEDRGQPQHF.

This chain links TRBV19 with TRBJ1-3; tentatively, D is TRBD1 (5 bases). Germline CDR1 is LNHDA and CDR2 is SQIVND (reference sequence). CDR3 size: 16 residues. V was pared by 8 bases and J by 0 bases, with 17 bases between. The CDR3 region has the DNA TGTGCCAGTGGGGTGCGACAGACCGTCTCTGGAAACACCATATATTTT. Amino acid sequence: CASGVRQTVSGNTIYF.

The J gene is TRBJ1-4, the V gene TRBV12-3 or TRBV12-4; TRBD1 might be the D (6 bases). V lost 1 base and J lost 8, with 14 bases in between. This CDR3 region has 15 residues. CDR3: CASSLEGGVGEKLFF. Here the CDR3 DNA reads TGTGCCAGCAGTTTAGAGGGGGGGGTTGGCGAAAAACTGTTTTTT.

This sequence joins TRBV19 and TRBJ2-1; maybe TRBD1 (5 bases). CDR1 and CDR2 (germline): LNHDA, SQIVND (reference sequence). With 1 base removed from V and 1 base from J, the gap between germline ends came to 8 bases. The CDR3 has 15 amino acids. The CDR3 sequence: CASSIAQGSYNEQFF. The CDR3 DNA is TGTGCCAGTAGTATAGCGCAGGGATCCTACAATGAGCAGTTCTTC.

Concerning this clonotype itself: A much bigger clone sits one base away, suggesting this may be a read error. The chain uses TRBV5-4 and TRBJ2-5; no definite D call. From germline, CDR1 is SGHNT and CDR2 YYREEE (reference sequence). Trimming left V 4 bases short and J 0 bases short, with 13 bases between. The CDR3 has 15 amino acids. CDR3 DNA: TGTGCCAGCAGCCTCGGACCATGGTACCAAGAGACCCAGTACTTC. This encodes CASSLGPWYQETQYF.

This clonotype was detected a few times. The chain combines TRBV18 with TRBJ2-3; D is uncertain. Germline assignment: CDR1 KGHSH and CDR2 LQKENI. The germline V and J ends were trimmed by 3 bases and 1 base, with 14 bases remaining between them. The CDR3 loop spans 16 amino acids. CDR3 coding DNA: TGTGCCAGCTCACCCAGACTCTTGGAACGCACAGATACGCAGTATTTT. Translation gives CASSPRLLERTDTQYF. Complete variable domain (other parts from reference TRBV18 and TRBJ2-3): NAGVMQNPRHLVRRRGQEARLRCSPMKGHSHVYWYRQLPEEGLKFMVYLQKENIIDESGMPKERFSAEFPKEGPSILRIQQVVRGDSAAYFCASSPRLLERTDTQYFGPGTRLTVL.

The CDR3 reads CSVYSGRNTEAFF. CDR3 bases: TGCAGCGTCTATAGTGGGAGGAACACTGAAGCTTTCTTT. J is TRBJ1-1 and V is TRBV29-1; D is uncertain. This CDR3 region has 13 residues. Between the trimmed V and J ends, which lost 6 bases and 1 base, there was a span of 12 bases. Germline V CDR1 and CDR2: SQVTM, ANQGSEA.

The chain carries TRBV20-1 and TRBJ1-1; TRBD1 matches 8 bases. With V trimmed by 2 bases and J by 1 base, 3 bases remained unmatched. The germline V gene encodes CDR1 DFQATT and CDR2 SNEGSKA (reference sequence). The length of the CDR3 is 14 residues. CDR3: CSARRTGRNTEAFF. The CDR3 bases are TGCAGTGCTAGAAGGACAGGGAGGAACACTGAAGCTTTCTTT.

Only a few counts were recorded for this clonotype. The V call is TRBV15, the J call TRBJ2-3, with D maybe TRBD2 (6 bases). This CDR3 spans 17 amino acids. From germline, CDR1 is LNHNV and CDR2 YYDKDF (reference sequence). The V end lost 8 bases, the J end lost 2 bases, and 23 bases lay between the germline ends. The chain's CDR3 is CATGGGIGGLDTDTQYF. The CDR3 DNA is TGTGCCACCGGTGGGGGTATTGGGGGGTTGGACACAGATACGCAGTATTTT. Combining the CDR3 with reference TRBV15 and TRBJ2-3 gives the whole variable domain DAMVIQNPRYQVTQFGKPVTLSCSQTLNHNVMYWYQQKSSQAPKLLFHYYDKDFNNEADTPDNFQSRRPNTSFCFLDIRSPGLGDTAMYLCATGGGIGGLDTDTQYFGPGTRLTVL.

Relative to its sample, this clonotype is medium-sized. The V and J genes are TRBV29-1 and TRBJ1-1; D remains ambiguous. The germline V and J ends were trimmed by 4 bases and 4 bases, with 7 bases remaining between them. This CDR3 has 11 residues. Germline-derived CDR1 and CDR2 are SQVTM and ANQGSEA. In DNA form, the CDR3 reads TGCAGCGTTGTAAGAGTCACTGAAGCTTTCTTT. This sequence encodes CSVVRVTEAFF.

The V gene is TRBV7-2, the J gene TRBJ2-1; tentative D call: TRBD2 (6 bases). This CDR3 region has 16 residues. Trimming took 1 base from V and 2 from J, leaving 12 bases between them. Germline CDR1 and CDR2: SGHTA and FQGNSA. The CDR3 nucleotides are TGTGCCAGCAGCTTAGGCCGGGGGTCTACCTACAATGAGCAGTTCTTC. Encoded protein: CASSLGRGSTYNEQFF.

The chain carries TRBV6-2 or TRBV6-3 and TRBJ2-2; D not resolved. Germline V CDR1 and CDR2: MNHEY, SVGEGT. The CDR3 contains 13 residues. Trimming cost V 4 bases and J 1 base, with 4 bases left between them. The CDR3 here is CASSWLNTGELFF. CDR3 DNA: TGTGCCAGCAGTTGGCTGAACACCGGGGAGCTGTTTTTT.

This clonotype is termed medium-sized (0.01 to 0.1%). The gene calls are TRBV29-1 and TRBJ2-7, with D uncertain. The V gene lost 4 bases and the J gene lost 3 bases, with 10 bases spanning the gap. This CDR3 contains 12 residues. The germline V gene has CDR1 SQVTM and CDR2 ANQGSEA. The CDR3 DNA is TGCAGCGTTGGAAAAGACAACTACGAGCAGTACTTC. Translation gives CSVGKDNYEQYF.

This clonotype was seen only a few times. This chain joins TRBV5-4 and TRBJ1-2, with TRBD1 matching over 7 bases. Germline V lookup: CDR1 SGHNT, CDR2 YYREEE (reference sequence). This CDR3 spans 17 amino acids. V shed 4 bases and J 6 bases; nucleotides not matched to a gene: 18. The CDR3 DNA reads as TGTGCCAGCAGCCTGGGAGTTTACGGGACAGCCTCCGATGGCTACACCTTC. Residues: CASSLGVYGTASDGYTF.

By sample fraction, this clonotype is hyperexpanded (1% or more). The J gene is TRBJ2-6, the V gene TRBV6-1; D unclear. The CDR3 consists of 15 residues. Trimming pared 2 bases from V and 4 bases from J, leaving 9 bases between. Germline loops: CDR1 MNHNS, CDR2 SASEGT. CDR3 region: CASSESQSGANVLTF. In DNA form, the CDR3 reads TGTGCCAGCAGTGAATCACAGAGCGGGGCCAACGTCCTGACTTTC.

This clonotype was counted between two and nine times. This chain links TRBV7-6 with TRBJ2-1; D is perhaps TRBD2 (6 bases). The length of the CDR3 is 12 residues. Per the germline V gene, CDR1 is SGHVS and CDR2 is FNYEAQ. V shed 8 bases and J shed 9 bases, with 14 bases lying between them. CDR3 coding DNA: TGTGCCAGCGGGATTGGAGGGCCTGAGCAGTTCTTC. This sequence encodes CASGIGGPEQFF.

Here the CDR3 DNA reads TGTGCCAGTAGTCCCGCCCGCGAGGGCTCTGGGGCCAACGTCCTGACTTTC. Protein sequence: CASSPAREGSGANVLTF. V gene TRBV19 combines with J gene TRBJ2-6; D may be TRBD2 (5 bases). The CDR3 totals 17 residues. V lost 5 bases, J lost 0 bases, and 14 bases lay in between. Germline V gene data show CDR1 as LNHDA and CDR2 as SQIVND (reference sequence).

By share of the sample, this clonotype is medium-sized. The rearrangement links TRBV29-1 to TRBJ2-7; D gene uncertain. This CDR3 is built from 13 residues. CDR1 and CDR2 from the germline V gene are SQVTM and ANQGSEA. The ends were cut back, 5 bases at V and 2 bases at J, with 13 bases in the middle. CDR3 DNA sequence: TGCAGCGTTAGTCGGCCCGATGCCTACGAGCAGTACTTC. This translates into CSVSRPDAYEQYF.

This clonotype was seen only a few times. This chain uses TRBV12-3 or TRBV12-4 with TRBJ2-5, with D possibly being TRBD1 or TRBD2 (5 bases each). There are 13 residues in the CDR3. V gave up 5 bases and J gave up 3 bases, with 10 bases separating them. The CDR3 bases are TGTGCCAGCAGTCCGGGACCCGAAGAGACCCAGTACTTC. It codes for CASSPGPEETQYF.

V gene TRBV27 combines with J gene TRBJ2-5, with 12 bases identical to TRBD2. This CDR3 is built from 18 residues. Germline CDR1 is MNHEY and CDR2 is SMNVEV (reference sequence). The V and J ends lost 10 bases and 5 bases, in that order; junction bases with no gene match: 20. CDR3 nucleotides: TGTGCCACCCGCAGGGCTAGCGGGGGGGCCGGCTCGGGGGAGACCCAGTACTTC. It specifies CATRRASGGAGSGETQYF.

In this sample, this clonotype turned up a few times. Here the CDR3 reads CASSLHGGDTQYF. CDR3 in DNA: TGTGCCAGCAGCTTACACGGGGGAGATACGCAGTATTTT. The rearrangement links TRBV7-9 to TRBJ2-3, with TRBD2 as a possible D gene (6 bases). The CDR3 runs 13 residues. V lost 2 bases and J 5 bases, leaving 8 bases between the germline ends. Looked up from germline, CDR1 is SEHNR and CDR2 is FQNEAQ (reference sequence).

The chain carries TRBV6-5 and TRBJ1-1; no clear D gene. Trimming cost V 0 bases and J 4 bases, with 12 bases left between them. Germline V CDR1 and CDR2: MNHEY, SVGAGI. The length of the CDR3 is 15 residues. The DNA for the CDR3 is TGTGCCAGCAGTTACTCGAGTAGACTGATCACTGAAGCTTTCTTT. It translates to CASSYSSRLITEAFF.

Worth noting for this clonotype: A read error may account for a junction end that differs from germline. The rearrangement uses TRBV4-2 and TRBJ1-4; unclear D gene. Germline V CDR1 and CDR2: LGHNA, YNFKEQ. CDR3 size: 15 residues. The CDR3: CASSPWRRASEKLFF. CDR3 DNA: TGCGCCAGCTCCCCCTGGCGGAGGGCAAGTGAAAAACTGTTTTTT.

The V and J genes are TRBV19 and TRBJ2-7; D not resolved. In germline, CDR1 is LNHDA, CDR2 SQIVND (reference sequence). The CDR3 covers 15 residues. The V end lost 3 bases, the J end lost 0 bases, and 12 bases lay between the germline ends. The CDR3 nucleotides read TGTGCCAGTAGTATGGCAGCGTCAAACTCCTACGAGCAGTACTTC. Protein: CASSMAASNSYEQYF.

The gene calls are TRBV19 and TRBJ2-5, with TRBD2 matching 11 bases. J gave up 2 bases and V 4 bases, and 3 bases lay outside the gene matches. The CDR3 is 15 residues long. Germline lookup yields CDR1 LNHDA and CDR2 SQIVND (reference sequence). CDR3 sequence: CASSTGTSGQETQYF. CDR3 nucleotide sequence: TGTGCCAGTAGTACCGGGACTAGCGGACAAGAGACCCAGTACTTC.

This clonotype was counted between two and nine times. The J gene is TRBJ1-6, the V gene TRBV12-3 or TRBV12-4; maybe TRBD1 (5 bases). The CDR3 consists of 13 residues. Trimming removed 5 bases from V and 15 bases from J, with 17 bases in between. This CDR3 reads CASSQAGTLGLHF. CDR3 nucleotide sequence: TGTGCCAGCAGTCAAGCCGGGACCCTTGGCCTCCACTTT.

The rearrangement uses TRBV30 and TRBJ1-6; D unclear. V shed 2 bases and J shed 6 bases, with 5 bases lying between them. The V gene's germline CDR1 is GTSNPN and CDR2 SVGIG (reference sequence). This CDR3 comprises 12 residues. The CDR3 DNA reads as TGTGCCTGGAGTTTGGGTAATTCACCCCTCCACTTT. Residues: CAWSLGNSPLHF.

The chain has TRBV6-5 and TRBJ1-1, with D perhaps TRBD1 (5 bases). This CDR3 is built from 14 residues. Germline CDR1 and CDR2: MNHEY and SVGAGI. The germline V and J ends were trimmed by 6 bases and 5 bases, with 16 bases remaining between them. The CDR3 protein is CASRGGVQETEAFF. The DNA of the CDR3 is TGTGCCAGCAGGGGAGGAGTACAGGAGACTGAAGCTTTCTTT.